A selection of T cell receptor beta chains follows, all from one sample in a study of T-cell reconstitution after alpha-beta-depleted transplantation in children. TCRdb redid the calling of the PCR reads with MiXCR, one entry per CDR3 protein. Of about 32,000 distinct CDR3 sequences listed, around 7% were seen once; the top ten hold 27%. The sample was peripheral blood, taken 60 days after TCRalphabeta/CD19-depleted stem cell transplant. The receptors derive from a child under two years old who had a stem cell transplant for acute myeloid leukemia, so the T cells may come from the graft donor. Each CDR3 is given without its conserved first and last residue.

V gene,CDR3 protein
TRBV5-1,ASRLNGQGIYEQH
TRBV20-1,SARGYSGRTDTQY
TRBV9,ASSVSGAGNEQF
TRBV25-1,ASILYNEQF
TRBV4-2,ASSQEDSTDTQY
TRBV7-8,ASSLGLEETQY
TRBV5-1,ASSFAGRGEKLF
TRBV21-1,AARDSLTAEAF
TRBV20-1,SAEGSAADTQY
TRBV2,AFSTTTFWRATYNEQF
TRBV20-1,SAQRRWGTDTQY
TRBV7-8,ASSFLDGSSYEQY
TRBV10-3,AISDRGTSGGQTQY
TRBV27,ASSLSGQGTYGYT
TRBV3-1,ASSHRQGRDWKSSYEQY
TRBV29-1,SVIEMNTEAF
TRBV28,ASSLRYTAYGYT
TRBV7-6,ASREAGGPRGEQF
TRBV10-3,AICLRLLGNYYQETQY
TRBV24-1,ATSDPLRPSTGGYT
TRBV27,ASSLSSDVQPQH
TRBV4-3,ASSQFSGQDEAF
TRBV5-1,ASSWDRVRGYEQY
TRBV5-1,ASSLVGGVGDTQY
TRBV5-1,ASSSQGGSTNEQF
TRBV28,ASSFDPGLAGGSNTGELF
TRBV6-2/TRBV6-3,ASSYPEIGRY
TRBV12-3/TRBV12-4,ASSFLRKTSSGNTIY
TRBV5-1,ASSFSRDRGLNTEAF
TRBV5-1,ASSPDSSRQPQH
TRBV7-8,ASSLSQGGEETQY
TRBV23-1,ASLLEAGGLSGANVLT
TRBV28,ASSLEADPSYEQY
TRBV12-5,ASVSPGQDTQY
TRBV9,ASSVVARATDTQY
TRBV7-7,AKGDEQF
TRBV15,ATSSLPYAANNEQF
TRBV27,ASSFLTSGRAADTQY
TRBV6-2/TRBV6-3,ASRLRDRGLGYGYT